The rows below give T cell receptor beta chains drawn from one sample of a study of OX40 agonist ivuxolimab in advanced cancers. The data were produced by immunoSEQ multiplex PCR, yet TCRdb's version contains in-frame clones alone and is incomplete. Among tens of thousands of clones listed, approximately 92% were seen once. Here the sequenced sample was CD4+ or CD8+ T cells sorted from blood, taken in a trial of the OX40 agonist ivuxolimab. The receptors derive from an adult with an advanced solid tumor such as melanoma, head and neck, liver or kidney cancer. The CDR3 runs from the conserved cysteine through the conserved F or W. The order of the fields is J gene, V gene, CDR3 length, D gene, clone size, CDR3 DNA, CDR3 protein. D genes are given only for firm matches. The size field is filled for only some rows; it gives once, few, many or a size class.

j_call: TRBJ1-4
v_call: TRBV11-2
cdr3_length: 15
d_call: .
clone_size: .
cdr3_nt: TGTGCCAGCACCCTCGTGGGGGCGGGGAATGAAAAACTGTTTTTT
cdr3_aa: CASTLVGAGNEKLFF

j_call: TRBJ2-3
v_call: TRBV5-1
cdr3_length: 15
d_call: .
clone_size: .
cdr3_nt: TGCGCCAGCAGCCAACTACCCTCAGGGTCAGATACGCAGTATTTT
cdr3_aa: CASSQLPSGSDTQYF

j_call: TRBJ1-5
v_call: TRBV18
cdr3_length: 16
d_call: TRBD1
clone_size: .
cdr3_nt: TGTGCCAGCTCACCCAATCCGGGACAGGGTAATCAGCCCCAGCATTTT
cdr3_aa: CASSPNPGQGNQPQHF

j_call: TRBJ1-2
v_call: TRBV29-1
cdr3_length: 11
d_call: .
clone_size: .
cdr3_nt: TGCAGCGTGACAAAAGAAGACGGCTACACCTTC
cdr3_aa: CSVTKEDGYTF

j_call: TRBJ1-1
v_call: TRBV6-5
cdr3_length: 15
d_call: .
clone_size: .
cdr3_nt: TGTGCCAGCAGTTACTCGAACAGGATGAACACTGAAGCTTTCTTT
cdr3_aa: CASSYSNRMNTEAFF

j_call: TRBJ2-5
v_call: TRBV5-6
cdr3_length: 14
d_call: .
clone_size: once
cdr3_nt: TGTGCCAGCAGTGGGGGTGGGACTCAAGAGACCCAGTACTTC
cdr3_aa: CASSGGGTQETQYF

j_call: TRBJ2-7
v_call: TRBV28
cdr3_length: 14
d_call: .
clone_size: .
cdr3_nt: TGTGCCAGCAGTTTGTGGGACACAATCTACGAGCAGTACTTC
cdr3_aa: CASSLWDTIYEQYF

j_call: TRBJ1-1
v_call: TRBV13
cdr3_length: 13
d_call: .
clone_size: .
cdr3_nt: TGTGCCAGCAGCTTAGTAGGGGTCACTGAAGCTTTCTTT
cdr3_aa: CASSLVGVTEAFF

j_call: TRBJ1-6
v_call: TRBV5-1
cdr3_length: 17
d_call: .
clone_size: .
cdr3_nt: TGCGCCAGCAGCTTGGTTCGTGGTGGAGGGAATAATTCACCCCTCCACTTT
cdr3_aa: CASSLVRGGGNNSPLHF

j_call: TRBJ2-2
v_call: TRBV5-1
cdr3_length: 16
d_call: TRBD2
clone_size: .
cdr3_nt: TGCGCCAGCAGCTTGGAGGGACTAGAGTACACCGGGGAGCTGTTTTTT
cdr3_aa: CASSLEGLEYTGELFF

j_call: TRBJ2-3
v_call: TRBV12-5
cdr3_length: 15
d_call: .
clone_size: .
cdr3_nt: TGTGCTAGTGGTTTGGGAGGGGTGGAGACAGATACGCAGTATTTT
cdr3_aa: CASGLGGVETDTQYF

j_call: TRBJ2-2
v_call: TRBV19
cdr3_length: 14
d_call: TRBD1
clone_size: .
cdr3_nt: TGTGCCAGTAGTCTATCGACAGGGGTGGCCGGGCTGTTTTTT
cdr3_aa: CASSLSTGVAGLFF

j_call: TRBJ1-4
v_call: TRBV25-1
cdr3_length: 14
d_call: .
clone_size: .
cdr3_nt: TGTGCCAGCAGAGGGGAAGTTGGCAATGAAAAACTGTTTTTT
cdr3_aa: CASRGEVGNEKLFF

j_call: TRBJ1-2
v_call: TRBV4-1
cdr3_length: 15
d_call: .
clone_size: .
cdr3_nt: TGCGCCAGCAGCCTAGAAGATTCTAGGGTCTATGGCTACACCTTC
cdr3_aa: CASSLEDSRVYGYTF

j_call: TRBJ2-1
v_call: TRBV19
cdr3_length: 16
d_call: .
clone_size: .
cdr3_nt: TGTGCCAGTAGTATAGTATATCGGGGACTTGGCAATGAGCAGTTCTTC
cdr3_aa: CASSIVYRGLGNEQFF

j_call: TRBJ2-3
v_call: TRBV18
cdr3_length: 15
d_call: .
clone_size: .
cdr3_nt: TGTGCCAGCTCACCCACTCTGCTTAGCACAGATACGCAGTATTTT
cdr3_aa: CASSPTLLSTDTQYF

j_call: TRBJ2-7
v_call: TRBV2
cdr3_length: 16
d_call: TRBD2
clone_size: .
cdr3_nt: TGTGCCAGCAGTGAAGCCCCGGGCGGGAGACGGTACGAGCAGTACTTC
cdr3_aa: CASSEAPGGRRYEQYF

j_call: TRBJ2-7
v_call: TRBV19
cdr3_length: 13
d_call: TRBD2
clone_size: .
cdr3_nt: TGTGCCAGTAGTATGGGGCTAGCGGGGGAGCAGTACTTC
cdr3_aa: CASSMGLAGEQYF

j_call: TRBJ2-7
v_call: TRBV5-1
cdr3_length: 14
d_call: .
clone_size: .
cdr3_nt: TGCGCCAGCAGCTTGCTGACAGACCAATACGAGCAGTACTTC
cdr3_aa: CASSLLTDQYEQYF

j_call: TRBJ1-2
v_call: TRBV28
cdr3_length: 13
d_call: .
clone_size: .
cdr3_nt: TGTGCCAGCACGGGGTCAAGAGGGTATGGCTACACCTTC
cdr3_aa: CASTGSRGYGYTF

j_call: TRBJ1-2
v_call: TRBV5-1
cdr3_length: 13
d_call: TRBD1
clone_size: medium-sized
cdr3_nt: TGCGCCAGCAGCGACAGGGGTCAAAGAGGCTACACCTTC
cdr3_aa: CASSDRGQRGYTF

j_call: TRBJ2-5
v_call: TRBV25-1
cdr3_length: 13
d_call: .
clone_size: .
cdr3_nt: TGTGCCAGCAGTGGTCAGGATGGAGAGACCCAGTACTTC
cdr3_aa: CASSGQDGETQYF

j_call: TRBJ2-2
v_call: TRBV27
cdr3_length: 17
d_call: .
clone_size: once
cdr3_nt: TGTGCCAGCAGTGCGACCCTTATTTGGGGGGACGCCGGGGAGCTGTTTTTT
cdr3_aa: CASSATLIWGDAGELFF

j_call: TRBJ2-2
v_call: TRBV6-1
cdr3_length: 15
d_call: .
clone_size: .
cdr3_nt: TGTGCCAGCAGTGAAGCTGGAAGGAGGACCGGGGAGCTGTTTTTT
cdr3_aa: CASSEAGRRTGELFF

j_call: TRBJ2-2
v_call: TRBV11-3
cdr3_length: 20
d_call: TRBD2
clone_size: .
cdr3_nt: TGTGCCAGCAGCAACAGATACGGGACTAGCGGGGGCGCGAACACCGGGGAGCTGTTTTTT
cdr3_aa: CASSNRYGTSGGANTGELFF

j_call: TRBJ2-5
v_call: TRBV28
cdr3_length: 13
d_call: TRBD2
clone_size: .
cdr3_nt: TGTGCCAGCAGTTTATACGCTAGCGGGCGCCAGTACTTC
cdr3_aa: CASSLYASGRQYF

j_call: TRBJ1-6
v_call: TRBV29-1
cdr3_length: 13
d_call: TRBD1
clone_size: .
cdr3_nt: TGCAGCGTCAGGGACAGGATGAATTCACCCCTCCACTTT
cdr3_aa: CSVRDRMNSPLHF

j_call: TRBJ2-1
v_call: TRBV7-3
cdr3_length: 15
d_call: .
clone_size: .
cdr3_nt: TGTGCCAGCAGCTTATTTGGAAGGGGCTACAATGAGCAGTTCTTC
cdr3_aa: CASSLFGRGYNEQFF

j_call: TRBJ2-7
v_call: TRBV29-1
cdr3_length: 12
d_call: .
clone_size: .
cdr3_nt: TGCAGCGTTATAGGGACCTCCTACGAGCAGTACTTC
cdr3_aa: CSVIGTSYEQYF

j_call: TRBJ2-3
v_call: TRBV9
cdr3_length: 15
d_call: .
clone_size: .
cdr3_nt: TGTGCCAGCAGCCCGGGGGCGGTGGCGGGGGATACGCAGTATTTT
cdr3_aa: CASSPGAVAGDTQYF

j_call: TRBJ2-5
v_call: TRBV7-9
cdr3_length: 14
d_call: .
clone_size: .
cdr3_nt: TGTGCCAGCAGCTTATGGAGGGGGCAAGAGACCCAGTACTTC
cdr3_aa: CASSLWRGQETQYF

j_call: TRBJ1-2
v_call: TRBV4-1
cdr3_length: 15
d_call: .
clone_size: once
cdr3_nt: TGCGCCAGCAGGTCCCCCCAAACCCGCAGCTATGGCTACACCTTC
cdr3_aa: CASRSPQTRSYGYTF

j_call: TRBJ1-2
v_call: TRBV10-2
cdr3_length: 16
d_call: TRBD1
clone_size: .
cdr3_nt: TGCGCCAGCAGTGACCATCGGGACAGACTCAACTATGGCTACACCTTC
cdr3_aa: CASSDHRDRLNYGYTF

j_call: TRBJ1-2
v_call: TRBV2
cdr3_length: 14
d_call: .
clone_size: .
cdr3_nt: TGTGCCAGCACCCGGACAGCATACAACTATGGCTACACCTTC
cdr3_aa: CASTRTAYNYGYTF

j_call: TRBJ1-1
v_call: TRBV5-1
cdr3_length: 15
d_call: TRBD1
clone_size: few
cdr3_nt: TGCGCCAGCAGCACCGGGACAGGGCTGAACACTGAAGCTTTCTTT
cdr3_aa: CASSTGTGLNTEAFF

j_call: TRBJ1-1
v_call: TRBV29-1
cdr3_length: 13
d_call: .
clone_size: few
cdr3_nt: TGCAGCGTCCGTACTAGGGAAGCTTCCTACGCTTTCTTT
cdr3_aa: CSVRTREASYAFF

j_call: TRBJ1-5
v_call: TRBV6-4
cdr3_length: 15
d_call: .
clone_size: .
cdr3_nt: TGTGCCAGCAGTGACTCTGGAGTGCTAGGGGAGCCCCAGCATTTT
cdr3_aa: CASSDSGVLGEPQHF

j_call: TRBJ2-5
v_call: TRBV5-6
cdr3_length: 17
d_call: .
clone_size: .
cdr3_nt: TGTGCCAGCAGCTTGCGGAATCGGGGGGCCGTGGTAGAGACCCAGTACTTC
cdr3_aa: CASSLRNRGAVVETQYF

j_call: TRBJ2-4
v_call: TRBV11-2
cdr3_length: 14
d_call: .
clone_size: .
cdr3_nt: TGTGCCAGCAGCTCGACAGCGTTGGGAAACATTCAGTACTTC
cdr3_aa: CASSSTALGNIQYF

j_call: TRBJ2-5
v_call: TRBV5-6
cdr3_length: 11
d_call: .
clone_size: .
cdr3_nt: TGTGCCAGCAGCGTTAGGGAGACCCAGTACTTC
cdr3_aa: CASSVRETQYF

j_call: TRBJ1-2
v_call: TRBV6-5
cdr3_length: 15
d_call: .
clone_size: .
cdr3_nt: TGTGCCAGCAGTTCCGTCGGGACCCTAACTGATGGCTACACCTTC
cdr3_aa: CASSSVGTLTDGYTF

j_call: TRBJ1-6
v_call: TRBV6-5
cdr3_length: 15
d_call: .
clone_size: .
cdr3_nt: TGTGCCAGCAGTTCGACAGGACCTAACCCTCTTACCCTCCACTTT
cdr3_aa: CASSSTGPNPLTLHF

j_call: TRBJ1-5
v_call: TRBV27
cdr3_length: 15
d_call: .
clone_size: .
cdr3_nt: TGTGCCAGCAGCCCTTGGCGCGGATACAATCAGCCCCAGCATTTT
cdr3_aa: CASSPWRGYNQPQHF

j_call: TRBJ2-6
v_call: TRBV5-6
cdr3_length: 17
d_call: TRBD1
clone_size: .
cdr3_nt: TGTGCCAGCAGCTCCACTACAGGGGGCTCTGGGGCCAACGTCCTGACTTTC
cdr3_aa: CASSSTTGGSGANVLTF

j_call: TRBJ2-1
v_call: TRBV2
cdr3_length: 16
d_call: .
clone_size: .
cdr3_nt: TGTGCCAGCAGTGAAGTGGTCCCAATTGGGAACAATGAGCAGTTCTTC
cdr3_aa: CASSEVVPIGNNEQFF

j_call: TRBJ1-5
v_call: TRBV7-2
cdr3_length: 13
d_call: .
clone_size: .
cdr3_nt: TGTGCCAGCAGCGAGAGGCCGCACCAGCCCCAGCATTTT
cdr3_aa: CASSERPHQPQHF

j_call: TRBJ1-2
v_call: TRBV28
cdr3_length: 16
d_call: TRBD1
clone_size: .
cdr3_nt: TGTGCCAGCAGTTTATCGTCAGGGGGCAGCGTCTATGGCTACACCTTC
cdr3_aa: CASSLSSGGSVYGYTF

j_call: TRBJ1-4
v_call: TRBV6-6
cdr3_length: 13
d_call: .
clone_size: .
cdr3_nt: TGTGCCACCTTTGGAGGGGAGAGTGAAAAACTGTTTTTT
cdr3_aa: CATFGGESEKLFF

j_call: TRBJ2-5
v_call: TRBV5-1
cdr3_length: 15
d_call: TRBD2
clone_size: .
cdr3_nt: TGCGCCAGCGTCAACGCCCCGGGACTACAAGAGACCCAGTACTTC
cdr3_aa: CASVNAPGLQETQYF

j_call: TRBJ2-3
v_call: TRBV7-2
cdr3_length: 17
d_call: .
clone_size: .
cdr3_nt: TGTGCCAGCAGCCTCCAGGGGGGGACAACCCGCACAGATACGCAGTATTTT
cdr3_aa: CASSLQGGTTRTDTQYF

j_call: TRBJ1-5
v_call: TRBV6-1
cdr3_length: 12
d_call: .
clone_size: .
cdr3_nt: TGTGCCAGCAGTGCTTCAGGCGGGCCCCAGCATTTT
cdr3_aa: CASSASGGPQHF